The 23 T cell receptor beta chains reported below all come from one sample, sequenced in a study of blood T cells in healthy people across ages. Then a second PCR, running roughly 7 to 11 cycles, was carried out with a sample-barcoded 5' primer and a J-beta primer mix. One entry per CDR3 protein, called by TCRdb with MiXCR from the 5' RACE reads. The sample shows roughly 1.4 million distinct CDR3 sequences, almost 60% of them seen only once. The specimen sequenced was blood. These receptors all come from a man aged 18 to 30 in good health.

J is TRBJ1-6 and V is TRBV15; tentatively, D is TRBD1 (5 bases). Germline V CDR1 and CDR2: LNHNV, YYDKDF (reference sequence). Trimming took off 6 bases at V and 3 bases at J, with 12 bases between the two ends. The CDR3 sequence is 15 residues long. The CDR3 reads CATRGTDLYNSPLHF. The CDR3 DNA sequence: TGTGCCACCAGAGGGACGGACCTCTATAATTCACCCCTCCACTTT.

This clonotype was seen a handful of times. V usage is TRBV20-1 and J usage is TRBJ1-2, with TRBD1 matching over 8 bases. This CDR3 has 13 residues. Trimming removed 5 bases from V and 4 bases from J; junction bases left unmatched: 6. Germline V gives CDR1 DFQATT, CDR2 SNEGSKA (reference sequence). The CDR3 loop reads CSAADRVVYGYTF. The CDR3 coding sequence is TGCAGTGCTGCGGACAGGGTGGTCTATGGCTACACCTTC.

This rearrangement joins TRBV29-1 to TRBJ2-2; 14 bases fit TRBD2. The germline V gene encodes CDR1 SQVTM and CDR2 ANQGSEA. The CDR3 covers 17 residues. V was clipped by 5 bases and J by 5 bases; unmatched bases: 10. The DNA of the CDR3 is TGCAGCGTTCACGCTCAGGGACTAGCGGGGGTTACCGGGGAGCTGTTTTTT. Translated: CSVHAQGLAGVTGELFF.

The chain links TRBV28 to TRBJ1-2; D is ambiguous. Trimming shortened V by 3 bases and J by 4 bases, and 12 bases separated the two germline ends. The CDR3 totals 14 residues. The V gene's germline CDR1 is MDHEN and CDR2 SYDVKM. CDR3 coding DNA: TGTGCCAGCAGTTTTTACAGTTTGCTCTATGGCTACACCTTC. Protein product: CASSFYSLLYGYTF.

CDR3 residues: CASSQGLAQAYNEQFF. DNA for the CDR3: TGCGCCAGCAGCCAAGGACTAGCGCAAGCCTACAATGAGCAGTTCTTC. The chain uses TRBV4-3 and TRBJ2-1; TRBD2 matches at 8 bases. With 1 base clipped from V and 2 bases from J, the junction kept 4 bases outside the gene matches. There are 16 residues in the CDR3. Germline CDR1 LGHNA, CDR2 YSLEER.

The table lists this clonotype with a few counts. V gene TRBV27 combines with J gene TRBJ2-6, with D unresolved. V was trimmed by 5 bases and J by 0 bases, leaving 8 bases between them. This CDR3 is built from 15 residues. CDR1 and CDR2 (germline): MNHEY, SMNVEV (reference sequence). The CDR3 is CASSDLSSGANVLTF. CDR3 nucleotide sequence: TGTGCCAGCAGTGATTTGAGCTCTGGGGCCAACGTCCTGACTTTC.

This chain connects TRBV28 to TRBJ1-5; D is perhaps TRBD1 (6 bases). CDR1 is MDHEN and CDR2 is SYDVKM in the germline V gene. The CDR3 contains 15 residues. V dropped 3 bases and J dropped 3 bases, with 12 bases sitting between them. CDR3: CASSFVGGNNQPQHF. The CDR3 nucleotides are TGTGCCAGCAGTTTTGTGGGGGGCAACAATCAGCCCCAGCATTTT.

This clonotype turned up a few times. V is TRBV2 and J is TRBJ2-3; D gene uncertain. CDR3 length: 11 amino acids. Germline CDR1 reads SNHLY; CDR2 reads FYNNEI. V was cut by 1 base and J by 7 bases, with 3 bases left in between. The CDR3 sequence: CASSEVHTQYF. Here the CDR3 DNA reads TGTGCCAGCAGTGAAGTCCATACGCAGTATTTT.

This clonotype came up a few times. V and J are TRBV7-2 and TRBJ2-7, with D tentatively TRBD2 (6 bases). With 1 base removed from V and 4 bases from J, the gap between germline ends came to 17 bases. This CDR3 region has 16 residues. In germline, CDR1 is SGHTA, CDR2 FQGNSA. The CDR3, as DNA: TGTGCCAGCAGCTTAGATACTAGCAAGAGTATATACGAGCAGTACTTC. Translated, it gives CASSLDTSKSIYEQYF.

The chain uses TRBV11-1 and TRBJ1-2; D is ambiguous. CDR1 is SGHAT, CDR2 FQDESV, per germline (reference sequence). V lost 4 bases, J lost 8 bases, and 14 bases lay in between. CDR3 length equals 13 residues. CDR3 DNA sequence: TGTGCCAGCAGCTCAGCAGCCTTCGACGGCTACACCTTC. It is translated as CASSSAAFDGYTF.

This chain connects TRBV10-3 to TRBJ2-7; weak D call: TRBD1 (6 bases). Per germline, CDR1 ENHRY and CDR2 SYGVKD. The CDR3 spans 11 residues. Trimming cost V 3 bases and J 9 bases, with 9 bases left between them. CDR3 loop: CAISELGGQYF. The CDR3 DNA reads TGTGCCATCAGTGAACTAGGGGGGCAGTACTTC.

The chain has TRBV7-9 and TRBJ2-2; D perhaps matches TRBD2 (6 bases). Germline loops: CDR1 SEHNR, CDR2 FQNEAQ (reference sequence). The CDR3 loop spans 17 amino acids. V was shortened by 5 bases and J by 5 bases, with 21 bases between the two germline ends. The CDR3 region has the DNA TGTGCCAGCAGCCGACTGCCGGGGGAGGAGGGGACCGGGGAGCTGTTTTTT. It specifies CASSRLPGEEGTGELFF.

This clonotype was detected a few times. The chain joins TRBV2 to TRBJ2-7; TRBD2 matches 7 bases. CDR3 length equals 16 residues. The trim removed 4 bases at V and 3 bases at J, leaving 12 bases unmatched. In germline, CDR1 is SNHLY, CDR2 FYNNEI. The CDR3: CASSGFQAGPYYEQYF. The CDR3 DNA reads as TGTGCCAGCAGTGGGTTTCAAGCGGGGCCTTACTACGAGCAGTACTTC.

The CDR3, as DNA: TGTGCCACCCGCAGATACAATGAGCAGTTCTTC. Translating gives CATRRYNEQFF. The rearrangement uses TRBV12-3 or TRBV12-4 and TRBJ2-1; D uncertain. V shed 10 bases and J shed 4 bases, with 8 bases lying between them. The CDR3 sequence is 11 residues long.

This chain joins TRBV20-1 and TRBJ2-7; no firm D call. Germline-derived CDR1 and CDR2 are DFQATT and SNEGSKA (reference sequence). The CDR3 runs 12 residues. Trimming pared 1 base from V and 5 bases from J, leaving 9 bases between. CDR3 region: CSARVTNHEQYF. In DNA, the CDR3 is TGCAGTGCTAGAGTCACGAACCACGAGCAGTACTTC.

The genes are TRBV3-1 and TRBJ2-7; D is unclear. The V end lost 1 base, the J end lost 3 bases, and 7 bases lay between the germline ends. CDR3 length: 13 amino acids. Germline V CDR1 and CDR2: LGHDT, YNNKEL (reference sequence). CDR3 amino acids: CASSQGRVYEQYF. The CDR3 bases are TGTGCCAGCAGCCAAGGAAGGGTCTACGAGCAGTACTTC.

V and J are TRBV11-1 and TRBJ2-3; TRBD1 matches 9 bases. Germline lookup yields CDR1 SGHAT and CDR2 FQDESV (reference sequence). The V gene end was trimmed by 5 bases and the J gene end by 5 bases; junction bases not matched to a gene: 11. This CDR3 is built from 16 residues. Here the CDR3 DNA reads TGTGCCAGCAGCATTGGCGGGACAGGGCAGGGAGATACGCAGTATTTT. Residues: CASSIGGTGQGDTQYF.

This chain links TRBV27 with TRBJ2-4; D uncertain. The CDR3 is 12 residues long. Trimming removed 6 bases at V and 13 bases at J, with 16 bases between. Germline lookup yields CDR1 MNHEY and CDR2 SMNVEV (reference sequence). The CDR3 here is CASRNTEYEQYF. CDR3 sequence (DNA): TGTGCCAGCAGGAATACTGAGTATGAGCAGTACTTC.

The rearrangement links TRBV7-2 to TRBJ2-1; perhaps TRBD2 as D (5 bases). The CDR3 runs to 18 residues. Germline V gene sequence: CDR1 SGHTA, CDR2 FQGNSA. V lost 5 bases and J 1 base, leaving 21 bases between the germline ends. CDR3 DNA: TGTGCCAGCAGCCCACGGTCGGAGTCGCGGAGGTCCTACAATGAGCAGTTCTTC. Its translation is CASSPRSESRRSYNEQFF.

This chain links TRBV5-6 with TRBJ1-2, with 12 bases lining up with TRBD1. With V trimmed by 4 bases and J by 7 bases, 5 bases remained unmatched. Germline values: CDR1 SGHDT, CDR2 YYEEEE. This CDR3 region has 14 residues. The CDR3 protein is CASSTGTGGLGYTF. As DNA, the CDR3 is TGTGCCAGCAGCACCGGGACAGGGGGCCTTGGCTACACCTTC.

This sequence joins TRBV27 and TRBJ2-4, with 9 bases matching TRBD1. The J call may be wrong; the DNA end is better matched by TRBJ2-7. The CDR3 loop spans 16 amino acids. Germline assignment: CDR1 MNHEY and CDR2 SMNVEV (reference sequence). The CDR3 DNA is TGTGCCAGCAGTCCACCGGGACAGGGTAACCCCTACGAGCAGTACTTC. Translation gives CASSPPGQGNPYEQYF.

The chain couples TRBV24-1 to TRBJ2-5; 7 bases are a match to TRBD2. This CDR3 spans 14 amino acids. Germline V CDR1 and CDR2: KGHDR, SFDVKD. CDR3 protein: CAVGWRELQETQYF. CDR3 nucleotide sequence: TGTGCTGTCGGTTGGCGGGAGCTCCAAGAGACCCAGTACTTC.

This clonotype has more than one count but fewer than ten. The chain combines TRBV27 with TRBJ2-7; 8 positions agree with TRBD1. Germline V gene sequence: CDR1 MNHEY, CDR2 SMNVEV (reference sequence). V dropped 1 base and J dropped 2; count of bases not matched to a gene: 10. This CDR3 is 17 amino acids long. The CDR3 nucleotides are TGTGCCAGCAGTTTATTTCGGACGGGACAGGAGACCTACGAGCAGTACTTC. Translating gives CASSLFRTGQETYEQYF.